The present T cell receptor beta chain was sequenced within a study of blood T cells in healthy people across ages. Germline CDR1 MNHEY, CDR2 SMNVEV (reference sequence). The CDR3 has 15 amino acids. The V end was cut by 5 bases, the J end by 9 bases, with 20 bases between. Through a sample-barcoded 5' primer and a J-beta primer mix, a second PCR was run for roughly 6 to 11 cycles. Using its own MiXCR run on the 5' RACE reads, TCRdb lists one record per CDR3 protein. This sample has roughly 1,300,000 distinct CDR3 sequences, with approximately 63% found just once. The sample taken for sequencing was blood. The chain employs TRBV27 and TRBJ1-3; D may be TRBD1 (5 bases). The sequence was collected from a man younger than 35 in good health. DNA for the CDR3: TGTGCCAGCAGTCCCCACCCAGGTCGTGGGGGCACCATATATTTT. The encoded protein is CASSPHPGRGGTIYF.